One T cell receptor beta chain is described in this entry. V shed 3 bases and J 8 bases; nucleotides not matched to a gene: 10. Germline CDR1 and CDR2: MDHEN and SYDVKM. The CDR3 spans 15 residues. The sample originates from a study of blood T cell repertoires in COVID-19. Study background: Italy, Spain and the United States were the sources of the convalescent and acute COVID-19 samples. PBMCs, B-cell-depleted T cells, or T cells provided the cDNA or gDNA that made up the material.

In the study's own analysis: From reference gene primer amplification, estimates of nucleated cell counts were derived. TCRdb keeps only in-frame clones here, not all; method: immunoSEQ multiplex PCR. That table is the source of V, J and clone size, and D and trimming were worked out from the DNA. The sample has tens of thousands of clones, 88% seen once. The clonotype was recovered from a man aged 50 to 59 with active COVID-19. Sequencing input: peripheral blood. The chain links TRBV28 to TRBJ2-1; 7 positions match TRBD2. CDR3 bases: TGTGCCAGCAGTTTGTCTAGCGGTAGGTTCTATGAGCAGTTCTTC. It yields the protein CASSLSSGRFYEQFF.